A single sample is the source of the 8 T cell receptor beta chains below, sequenced in a study of cytomegalovirus exposure and HLA in healthy donors. 13 Jbeta primers and 60 Vbeta primers were used for the PCR. Produced via immunoSEQ multiplex PCR; TCRdb's table is partial and in-frame only. The sample carries some 270,000 clones, nearly 95% recorded once. Specimen: PBMCs. Receptors originate from a girl aged 2 to 10 in good health and CMV-seronegative.

The rearrangement uses TRBV28 and TRBJ1-5, with 11 bases fitting TRBD1. This CDR3 contains 17 residues. The V and J ends lost 6 bases and 1 base, in that order; junction bases with no gene match: 8. Germline-derived CDR1 and CDR2 are MDHEN and SYDVKM. The CDR3 reads CASRPGTGGKSNQPQHF. The DNA for the CDR3 is TGTGCCAGCAGGCCCGGGACAGGGGGAAAAAGCAATCAGCCCCAGCATTTT.

The chain carries TRBV7-9 and TRBJ2-7, with a possible D match to TRBD1 (6 bases). V was shortened by 3 bases and J by 0 bases, with 18 bases between the two germline ends. The CDR3 has 17 residues. CDR1 and CDR2 (germline): SEHNR, FQNEAQ (reference sequence). CDR3 sequence (DNA): TGTGCCAGCAGCTTTAGCCTCGGTGGACAGCGCTCCTACGAGCAGTACTTC. This gives the protein CASSFSLGGQRSYEQYF.

The chain joins TRBV7-9 to TRBJ1-2, with TRBD1 matching 9 bases. J gave up 4 bases and V 1 base, and 10 bases lay outside the gene matches. Germline V gene lookup returns CDR1 SEHNR and CDR2 FQNEAQ (reference sequence). There are 17 residues in the CDR3. CDR3 nucleotides: TGTGCCAGCAGCTTAGGGCAATTCACAGGGGGCAGCTATGGCTACACCTTC. Amino acid sequence: CASSLGQFTGGSYGYTF.

This chain joins TRBV5-1 and TRBJ2-2; 11 bases line up with TRBD2. The germline V gene encodes CDR1 SGHRS and CDR2 YFSETQ. There are 18 residues in the CDR3. V lost 4 bases to trimming and J lost 2 bases; unmatched junction nucleotides: 10. The CDR3 protein is CASSTNHLAGGNTGELFF. CDR3 nucleotides: TGCGCCAGCAGCACGAATCATCTAGCGGGAGGAAACACCGGGGAGCTGTTTTTT.

V gene TRBV4-2 combines with J gene TRBJ2-7, with 9 positions matching TRBD2. The junction had 3 bases not matched to a gene; V was cut back by 0 bases and J by 3 bases. The CDR3 is 15 residues long. Per the germline V gene, CDR1 is LGHNA and CDR2 is YNFKEQ. The CDR3 loop is CASSQDEAGGYEQYF. In DNA, the CDR3 is TGTGCCAGCAGCCAAGATGAAGCGGGAGGCTACGAGCAGTACTTC.

This chain uses TRBV28 with TRBJ2-4; 7 bases map to TRBD1. The germline V gene has CDR1 MDHEN and CDR2 SYDVKM. The CDR3 loop spans 16 amino acids. V lost 5 bases and J lost 0; bases outside the gene matches: 7. CDR3 protein: CASSTGEIVAKNIQYF. Written as DNA, the CDR3 is TGTGCCAGCAGTACAGGGGAGATTGTAGCCAAAAACATTCAGTACTTC.

This chain links TRBV9 with TRBJ2-2; D is possibly TRBD1 (5 bases). The ends were cut back, 8 bases at V and 7 bases at J, with 15 bases in the middle. This CDR3 comprises 13 residues. In germline, CDR1 is SGDLS, CDR2 YYNGEE. The CDR3 loop is CASSSQGIGELFF. Written as DNA, the CDR3 is TGTGCCAGTTCGTCCCAGGGAATCGGGGAGCTGTTTTTT.

The rearrangement uses TRBV18 and TRBJ1-1, with 7 nucleotides matching TRBD1. This CDR3 contains 16 residues. With V trimmed by 3 bases and J by 3 bases, 10 bases remained unmatched. Germline CDR1 and CDR2: KGHSH and LQKENI. The CDR3 spells CASSPSTGNLDTEAFF. CDR3 coding DNA: TGTGCCAGCTCACCCTCGACAGGGAATCTCGACACTGAAGCTTTCTTT. Variable domain in full (rest from reference TRBV18 and TRBJ1-1): NAGVMQNPRHLVRRRGQEARLRCSPMKGHSHVYWYRQLPEEGLKFMVYLQKENIIDESGMPKERFSAEFPKEGPSILRIQQVVRGDSAAYFCASSPSTGNLDTEAFFGQGTRLTVV.